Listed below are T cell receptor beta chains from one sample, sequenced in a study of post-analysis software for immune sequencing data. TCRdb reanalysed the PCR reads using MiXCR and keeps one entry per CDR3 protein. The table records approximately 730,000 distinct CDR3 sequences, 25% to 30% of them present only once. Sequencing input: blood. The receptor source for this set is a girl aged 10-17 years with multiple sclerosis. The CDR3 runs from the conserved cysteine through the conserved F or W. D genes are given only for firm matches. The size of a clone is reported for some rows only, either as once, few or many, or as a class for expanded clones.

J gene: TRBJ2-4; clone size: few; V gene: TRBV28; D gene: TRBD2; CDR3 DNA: TGTGCCAGCAGTTTCGTTAGGACTAGCGGAGCAGGGGCCAAAAACATTCAGTACTTC; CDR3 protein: CASSFVRTSGAGAKNIQYF
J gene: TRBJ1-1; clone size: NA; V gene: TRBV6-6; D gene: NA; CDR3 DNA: TGTGCCAGCCTTGGGTGGGGTGGGACTGAAGCTTTCTTT; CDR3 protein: CASLGWGGTEAFF
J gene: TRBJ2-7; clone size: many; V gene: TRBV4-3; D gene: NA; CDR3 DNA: TGCGCCAGCGCCGGCGCCGAGCAGTACTTC; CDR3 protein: CASAGAEQYF
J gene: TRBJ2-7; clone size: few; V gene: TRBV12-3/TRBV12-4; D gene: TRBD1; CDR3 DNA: TGTGCCAGCAGTTCCGGACAGGCCTTCTCCTACGAGCAGTACTTC; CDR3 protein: CASSSGQAFSYEQYF
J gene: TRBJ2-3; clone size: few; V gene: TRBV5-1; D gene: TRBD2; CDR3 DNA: TGCGCCAGCAGCTTTAGCGGGAGGCCCTCTGTAAACATAGATACGCAGTATTTT; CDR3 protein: CASSFSGRPSVNIDTQYF
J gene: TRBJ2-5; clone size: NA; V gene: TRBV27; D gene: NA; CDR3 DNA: TGTGCCAGCAGTTTCCTGGCCCCAGGGGCGAGGGAGACCCAGTACTTC; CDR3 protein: CASSFLAPGARETQYF
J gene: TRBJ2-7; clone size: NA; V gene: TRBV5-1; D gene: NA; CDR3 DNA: TGCGCCAGCAGCAAGACAACAGCCTACGAGCAGTACTTC; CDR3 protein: CASSKTTAYEQYF
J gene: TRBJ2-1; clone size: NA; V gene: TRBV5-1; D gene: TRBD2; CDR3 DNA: TGCGCCAGCAGCCTGCGTAACCCGGGACTAATCGAGGGTGAGCAGTTCTTC; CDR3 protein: CASSLRNPGLIEGEQFF
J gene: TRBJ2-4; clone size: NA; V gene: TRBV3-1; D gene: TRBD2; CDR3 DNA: TGTGCCAGCAGCCTCAGCGGGGGGTCCCCCAATGAGCAGTACTTC; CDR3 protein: CASSLSGGSPNEQYF
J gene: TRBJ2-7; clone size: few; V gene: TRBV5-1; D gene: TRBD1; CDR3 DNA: TGCGCCAGCAGCCCCTGGACAGGGGGATCTTCGGGCCTCTACGAGCAGTACTTC; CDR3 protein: CASSPWTGGSSGLYEQYF
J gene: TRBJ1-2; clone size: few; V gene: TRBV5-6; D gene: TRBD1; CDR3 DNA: TGTGCCAGCAGCTTTTCAGGACAGGGCTATGGCTACACCTTC; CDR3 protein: CASSFSGQGYGYTF
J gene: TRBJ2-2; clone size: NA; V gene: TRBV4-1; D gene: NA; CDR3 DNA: TGCGCCAGCAGCCAAGTGGGAAGGAACACCGGGGAGCTGTTTTTT; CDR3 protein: CASSQVGRNTGELFF
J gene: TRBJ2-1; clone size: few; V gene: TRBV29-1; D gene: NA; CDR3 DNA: TGCAGCGTTGTAGGACGCGAGGAAGGCTCCTACAATGAGCAGTTCTTC; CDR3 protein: CSVVGREEGSYNEQFF
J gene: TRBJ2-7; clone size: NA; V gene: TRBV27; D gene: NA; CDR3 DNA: TGTGCCAGCAGTTTTTTGGGTCTTAGCGGCCACGAGCAGTACTTC; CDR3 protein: CASSFLGLSGHEQYF
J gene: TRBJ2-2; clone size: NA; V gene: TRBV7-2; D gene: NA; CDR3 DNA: TGTGCCAGCAGCTTAGGCGGTAGCGGAATCACCGGGGAGCTGTTTTTT; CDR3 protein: CASSLGGSGITGELFF
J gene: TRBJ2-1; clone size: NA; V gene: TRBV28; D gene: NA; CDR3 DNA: TGTGCCAGCAGTTTACAAACAGGGGGGGGCTTTAATGAGCAGTTCTTC; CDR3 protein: CASSLQTGGGFNEQFF
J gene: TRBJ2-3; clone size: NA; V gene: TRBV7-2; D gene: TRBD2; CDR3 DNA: TGTGCCAGCAGCTTATTCGGACTAGCGGCCACAGATACGCAGTATTTT; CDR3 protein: CASSLFGLAATDTQYF
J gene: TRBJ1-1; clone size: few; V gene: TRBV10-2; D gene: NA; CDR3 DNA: TGCGCCAGCAGTGGACGGGCCACTGAAGCTTTCTTT; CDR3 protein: CASSGRATEAFF
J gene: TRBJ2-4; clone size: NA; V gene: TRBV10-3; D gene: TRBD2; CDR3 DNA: TGTGCCATCATGACGGCGGGAGTACGGAAGCAGTACTTC; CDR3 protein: CAIMTAGVRKQYF
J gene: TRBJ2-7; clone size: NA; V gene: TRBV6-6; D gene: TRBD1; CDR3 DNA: TGTGCCAGCAGTTACGACAGGGAATCGTACGAGCAGTACTTC; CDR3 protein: CASSYDRESYEQYF
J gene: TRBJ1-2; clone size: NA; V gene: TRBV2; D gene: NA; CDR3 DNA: TGTGCCAGCAGTGAAGCGCGGACATCAGGCGGCTACACCTTC; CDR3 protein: CASSEARTSGGYTF
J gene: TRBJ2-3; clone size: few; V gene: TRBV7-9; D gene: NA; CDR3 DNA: TGTGCCAGCAGCTTAGCGCCTCGGGAGTTTAGCACAGATACGCAGTATTTT; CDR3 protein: CASSLAPREFSTDTQYF
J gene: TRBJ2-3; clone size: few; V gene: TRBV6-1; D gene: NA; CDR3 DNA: TGTGCCAGCCGGGCGATTCGGGGTTCAGATACGCAGTATTTT; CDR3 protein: CASRAIRGSDTQYF
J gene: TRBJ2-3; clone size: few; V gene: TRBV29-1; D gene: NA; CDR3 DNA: TGCAGCGTTGGACCAGACGGAGATACGCAGTATTTT; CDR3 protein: CSVGPDGDTQYF
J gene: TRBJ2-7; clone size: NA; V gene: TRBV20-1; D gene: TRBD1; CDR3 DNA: TGCAGTGCCCCGGTCACAGGGGGCTGGCTCGAGCAGTACTTC; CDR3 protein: CSAPVTGGWLEQYF
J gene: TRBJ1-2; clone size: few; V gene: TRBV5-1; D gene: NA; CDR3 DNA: TGCGCCAGCAGCACCGGCAGGGCAGCGGGATCCTATGGCTACACCTTC; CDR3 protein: CASSTGRAAGSYGYTF